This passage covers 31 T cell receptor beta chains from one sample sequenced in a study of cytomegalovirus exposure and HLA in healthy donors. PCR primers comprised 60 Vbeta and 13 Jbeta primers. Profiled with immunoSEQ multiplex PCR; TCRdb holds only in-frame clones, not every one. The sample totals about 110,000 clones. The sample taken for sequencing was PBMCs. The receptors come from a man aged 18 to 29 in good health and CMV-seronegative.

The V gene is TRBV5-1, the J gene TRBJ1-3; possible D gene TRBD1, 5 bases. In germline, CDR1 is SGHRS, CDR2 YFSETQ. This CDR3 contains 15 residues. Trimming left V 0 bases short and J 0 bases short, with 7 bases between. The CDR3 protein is CASSLEGASGNTIYF. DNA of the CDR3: TGCGCCAGCAGCTTGGAAGGGGCCTCTGGAAACACCATATATTTT.

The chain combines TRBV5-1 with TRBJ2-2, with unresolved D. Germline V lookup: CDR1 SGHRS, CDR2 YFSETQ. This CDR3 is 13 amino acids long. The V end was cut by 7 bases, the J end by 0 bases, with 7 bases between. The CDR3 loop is CASGRSNTGELFF. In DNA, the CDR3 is TGCGCCAGCGGCAGGTCGAACACCGGGGAGCTGTTTTTT.

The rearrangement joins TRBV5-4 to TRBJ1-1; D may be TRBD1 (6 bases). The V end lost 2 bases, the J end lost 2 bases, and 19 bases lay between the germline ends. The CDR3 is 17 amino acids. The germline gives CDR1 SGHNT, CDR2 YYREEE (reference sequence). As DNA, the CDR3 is TGTGCCAGCAGCTTCGGGACAAACAGGGTGGGAAACACTGAAGCTTTCTTT. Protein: CASSFGTNRVGNTEAFF.

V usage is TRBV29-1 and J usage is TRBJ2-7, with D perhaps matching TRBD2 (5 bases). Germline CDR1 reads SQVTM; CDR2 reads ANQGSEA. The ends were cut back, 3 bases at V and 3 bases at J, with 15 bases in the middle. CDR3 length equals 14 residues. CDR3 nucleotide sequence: TGCAGCGTTGACGGGGTCGGCGGCGGCTACGAGCAGTACTTC. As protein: CSVDGVGGGYEQYF.

The CDR3 sequence: CASSPGLAGTYEQYF. The DNA of the CDR3 is TGCGCCAGCAGCCCGGGACTAGCCGGTACCTACGAGCAGTACTTC. This chain links TRBV5-1 with TRBJ2-7; 9 bases map to TRBD2. The V and J ends lost 4 bases and 2 bases, in that order; junction bases with no gene match: 7. This CDR3 contains 15 residues. Germline V gives CDR1 SGHRS, CDR2 YFSETQ.

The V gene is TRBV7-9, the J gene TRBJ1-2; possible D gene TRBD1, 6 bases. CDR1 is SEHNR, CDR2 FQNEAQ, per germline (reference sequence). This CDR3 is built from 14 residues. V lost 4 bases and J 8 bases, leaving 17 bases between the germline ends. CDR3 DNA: TGTGCCAGCAGCTATGCCGGGACACTCGGAGGCTACACCTTC. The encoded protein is CASSYAGTLGGYTF.

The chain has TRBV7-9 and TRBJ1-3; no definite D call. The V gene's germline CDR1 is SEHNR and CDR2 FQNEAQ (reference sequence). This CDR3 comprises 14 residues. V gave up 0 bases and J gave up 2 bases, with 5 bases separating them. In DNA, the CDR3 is TGTGCCAGCAGCTTAGCAGCTCCTGGAAACACCATATATTTT. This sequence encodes CASSLAAPGNTIYF.

The CDR3: CASILTADQETQYF. The DNA of the CDR3 is TGTGCCAGCATTTTGACAGCAGATCAAGAGACCCAGTACTTC. The rearrangement joins TRBV2 to TRBJ2-5, with TRBD1 as a possible D gene (5 bases). CDR3 length: 14 residues. Trimming left V 7 bases short and J 2 bases short, with 14 bases between. In germline, CDR1 is SNHLY, CDR2 FYNNEI.

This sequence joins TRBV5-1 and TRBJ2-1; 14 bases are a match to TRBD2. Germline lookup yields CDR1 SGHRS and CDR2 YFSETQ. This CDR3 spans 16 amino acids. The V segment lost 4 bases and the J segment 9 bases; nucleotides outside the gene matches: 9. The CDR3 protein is CASSLNMGLAGAEQFF. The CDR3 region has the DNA TGCGCCAGCAGCCTAAATATGGGACTAGCGGGAGCTGAGCAGTTCTTC.

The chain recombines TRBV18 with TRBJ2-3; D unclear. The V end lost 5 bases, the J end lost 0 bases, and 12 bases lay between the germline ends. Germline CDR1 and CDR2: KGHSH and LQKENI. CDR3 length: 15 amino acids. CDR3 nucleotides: TGTGCCAGCTCATCGTTCAGGTCCAGCACAGATACGCAGTATTTT. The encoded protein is CASSSFRSSTDTQYF.

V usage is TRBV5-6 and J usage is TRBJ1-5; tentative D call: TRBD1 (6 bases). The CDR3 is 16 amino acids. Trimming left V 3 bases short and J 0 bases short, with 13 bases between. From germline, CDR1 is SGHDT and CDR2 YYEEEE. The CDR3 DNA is TGTGCCAGCAGCTGGGGGTCAGGGGTTAGCAATCAGCCCCAGCATTTT. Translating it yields CASSWGSGVSNQPQHF.

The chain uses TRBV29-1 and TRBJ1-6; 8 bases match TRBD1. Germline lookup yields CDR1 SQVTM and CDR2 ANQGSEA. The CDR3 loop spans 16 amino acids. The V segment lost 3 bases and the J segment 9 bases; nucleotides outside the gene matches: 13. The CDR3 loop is CSVDSAGGGLGSPLHF. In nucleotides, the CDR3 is TGCAGCGTTGACTCGGCAGGGGGCGGGTTAGGTTCACCCCTCCACTTT. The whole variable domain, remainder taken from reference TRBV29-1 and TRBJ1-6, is SAVISQKPSRDICQRGTSLTIQCQVDSQVTMMFWYRQQPGQSLTLIATANQGSEATYESGFVIDKFPISRPNLTFSTLTVSNMSPEDSSIYLCSVDSAGGGLGSPLHFGNGTRLTVT.

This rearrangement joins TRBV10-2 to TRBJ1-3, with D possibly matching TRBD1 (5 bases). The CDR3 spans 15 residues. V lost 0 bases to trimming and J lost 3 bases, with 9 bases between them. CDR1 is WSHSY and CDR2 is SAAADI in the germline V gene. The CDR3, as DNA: TGCGCCAGCAGTGAGTCTCCGGACAATGGAAACACCATATATTTT. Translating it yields CASSESPDNGNTIYF.

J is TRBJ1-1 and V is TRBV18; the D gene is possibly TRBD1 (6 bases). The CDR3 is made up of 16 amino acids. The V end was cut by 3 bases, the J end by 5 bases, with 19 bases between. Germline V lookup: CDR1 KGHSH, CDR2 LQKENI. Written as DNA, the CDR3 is TGTGCCAGCTCACCGATCCTAACAGGGCAAGGAACTGAAGCTTTCTTT. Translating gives CASSPILTGQGTEAFF. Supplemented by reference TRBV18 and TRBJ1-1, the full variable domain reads NAGVMQNPRHLVRRRGQEARLRCSPMKGHSHVYWYRQLPEEGLKFMVYLQKENIIDESGMPKERFSAEFPKEGPSILRIQQVVRGDSAAYFCASSPILTGQGTEAFFGQGTRLTVV.

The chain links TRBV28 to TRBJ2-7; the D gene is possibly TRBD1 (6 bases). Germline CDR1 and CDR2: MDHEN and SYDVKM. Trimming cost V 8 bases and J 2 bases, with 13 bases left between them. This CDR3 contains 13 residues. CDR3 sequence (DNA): TGTGCCAGCTCTTGGGACACGGCCTACGAGCAGTACTTC. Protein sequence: CASSWDTAYEQYF.

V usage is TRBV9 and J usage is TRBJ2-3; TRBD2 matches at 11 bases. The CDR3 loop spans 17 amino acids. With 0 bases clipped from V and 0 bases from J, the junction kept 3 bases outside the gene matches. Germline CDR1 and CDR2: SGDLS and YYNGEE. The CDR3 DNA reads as TGTGCCAGCAGCGTAGCCGGGACTAGCGGTAGCACAGATACGCAGTATTTT. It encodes CASSVAGTSGSTDTQYF.

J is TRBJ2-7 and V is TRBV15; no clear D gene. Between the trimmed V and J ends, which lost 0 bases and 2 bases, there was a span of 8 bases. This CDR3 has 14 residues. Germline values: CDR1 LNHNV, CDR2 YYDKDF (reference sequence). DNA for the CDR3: TGTGCCACCAGCAGAGATGTGGGCCCCTACGAGCAGTACTTC. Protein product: CATSRDVGPYEQYF.

CDR3 coding DNA: TGCGCCAGCAGCGCAGGCTATGAGCAGTTCTTC. Its protein is CASSAGYEQFF. The gene calls are TRBV5-1 and TRBJ2-1; no clear D. Germline V gives CDR1 SGHRS, CDR2 YFSETQ. This CDR3 has 11 amino acids. V gave up 4 bases and J gave up 8 bases, with 7 bases separating them.

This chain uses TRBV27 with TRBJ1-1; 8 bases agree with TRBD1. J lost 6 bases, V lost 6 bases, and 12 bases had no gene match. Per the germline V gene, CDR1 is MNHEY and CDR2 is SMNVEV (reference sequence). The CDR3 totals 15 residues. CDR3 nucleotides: TGTGCCAGCAGGTCTCGTACAGGGGGTAGCGCTGAAGCTTTCTTT. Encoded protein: CASRSRTGGSAEAFF.

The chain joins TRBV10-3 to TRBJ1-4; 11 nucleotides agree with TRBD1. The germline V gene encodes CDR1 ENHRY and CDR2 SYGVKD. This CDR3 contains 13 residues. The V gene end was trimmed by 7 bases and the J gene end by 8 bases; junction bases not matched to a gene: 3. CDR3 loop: CAIKGQGVEKLFF. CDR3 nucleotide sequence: TGTGCCATCAAGGGACAGGGGGTCGAAAAACTGTTTTTT.

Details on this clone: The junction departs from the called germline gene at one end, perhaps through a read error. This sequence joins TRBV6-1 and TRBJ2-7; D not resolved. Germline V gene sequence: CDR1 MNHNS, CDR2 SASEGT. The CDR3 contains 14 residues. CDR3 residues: CASIIQPDSYKQYF. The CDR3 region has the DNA TGTGCCAGCATAATTCAGCCAGACTCCTACAAGCAGTACTTC.

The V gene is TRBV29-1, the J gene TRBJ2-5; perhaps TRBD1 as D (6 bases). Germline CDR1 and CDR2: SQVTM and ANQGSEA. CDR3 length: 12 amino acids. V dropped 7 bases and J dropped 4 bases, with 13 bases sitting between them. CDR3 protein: CSALRGRETQYF. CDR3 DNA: TGCAGCGCCCTCAGGGGTCGAGAGACCCAGTACTTC.

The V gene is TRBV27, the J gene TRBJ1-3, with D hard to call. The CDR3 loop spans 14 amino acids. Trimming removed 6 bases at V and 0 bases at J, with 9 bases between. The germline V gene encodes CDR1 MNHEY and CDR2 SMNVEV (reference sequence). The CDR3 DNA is TGTGCCAGCAGACCAGGAAACTCTGGAAACACCATATATTTT. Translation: CASRPGNSGNTIYF.

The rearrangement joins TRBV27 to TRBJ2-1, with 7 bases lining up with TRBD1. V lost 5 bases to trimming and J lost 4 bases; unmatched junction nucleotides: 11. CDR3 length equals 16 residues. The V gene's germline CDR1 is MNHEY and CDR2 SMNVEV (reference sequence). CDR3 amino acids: CASSQRGGQIYNEQFF. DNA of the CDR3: TGTGCCAGCAGTCAAAGAGGGGGCCAAATATACAATGAGCAGTTCTTC.

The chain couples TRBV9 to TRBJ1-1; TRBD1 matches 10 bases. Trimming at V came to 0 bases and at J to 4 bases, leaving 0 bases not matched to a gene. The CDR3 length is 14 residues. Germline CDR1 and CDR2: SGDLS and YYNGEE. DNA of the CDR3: TGTGCCAGCAGCGTAGGGACAGGGGGCACTGAAGCTTTCTTT. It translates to CASSVGTGGTEAFF.

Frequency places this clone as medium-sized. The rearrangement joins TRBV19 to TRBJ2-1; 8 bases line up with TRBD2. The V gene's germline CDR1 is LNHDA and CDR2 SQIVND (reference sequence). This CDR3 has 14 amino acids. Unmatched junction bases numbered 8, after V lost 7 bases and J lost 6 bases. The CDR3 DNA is TGTGCCAGTACCGACGAGCGGGAGTTCAATGAGCAGTTCTTC. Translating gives CASTDEREFNEQFF.

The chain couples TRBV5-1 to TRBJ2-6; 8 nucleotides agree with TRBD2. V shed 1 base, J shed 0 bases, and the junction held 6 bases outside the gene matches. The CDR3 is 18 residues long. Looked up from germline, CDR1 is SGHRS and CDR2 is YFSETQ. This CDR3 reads CASSLRLAGSSGANVLTF. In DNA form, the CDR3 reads TGCGCCAGCAGCTTGAGGTTAGCGGGAAGCTCTGGGGCCAACGTCCTGACTTTC.

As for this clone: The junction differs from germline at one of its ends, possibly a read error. The CDR3 sequence: CASSIGQGSHGYAF. CDR3 in DNA: TGTGCCAGCAGCATAGGACAGGGGAGCCATGGCTACGCCTTC. The chain combines TRBV7-2 with TRBJ1-2; the match to TRBD1 covers 9 bases. Germline lookup yields CDR1 SGHTA and CDR2 FQGNSA. The CDR3 sequence is 14 residues long. Full variable domain (outside the CDR3, taken from reference TRBV7-2 and TRBJ1-2): GAGVSQSPSNKVTEKGKDVELRCDPISGHTALYWYRQSLGQGLEFLIYFQGNSAPDKSGLPSDRFSAERTGGSVSTLTIQRTQQEDSAVYLCASSIGQGSHGYAFGSGTRLTVV.

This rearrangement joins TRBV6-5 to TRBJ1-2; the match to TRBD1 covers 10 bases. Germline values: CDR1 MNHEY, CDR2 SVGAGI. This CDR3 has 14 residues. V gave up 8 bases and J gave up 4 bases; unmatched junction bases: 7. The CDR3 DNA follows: TGTGCCAGCGGGACAGGGGATTTTGGCTATGGCTACACCTTC. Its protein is CASGTGDFGYGYTF.

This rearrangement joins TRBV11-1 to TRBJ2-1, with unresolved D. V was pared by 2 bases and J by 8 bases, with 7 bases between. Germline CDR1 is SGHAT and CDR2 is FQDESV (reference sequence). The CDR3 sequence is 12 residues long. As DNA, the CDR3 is TGTGCCAGCAGCTTATTGGGCGATGAGCAGTTCTTC. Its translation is CASSLLGDEQFF.

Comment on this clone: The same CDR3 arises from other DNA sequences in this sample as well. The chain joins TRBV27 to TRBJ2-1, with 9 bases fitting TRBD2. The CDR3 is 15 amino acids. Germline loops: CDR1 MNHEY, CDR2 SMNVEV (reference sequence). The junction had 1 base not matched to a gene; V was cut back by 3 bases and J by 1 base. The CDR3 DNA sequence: TGTGCCAGCAGTTTTAGCGGGAGTTCCTACAATGAGCAGTTCTTC. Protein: CASSFSGSSYNEQFF.